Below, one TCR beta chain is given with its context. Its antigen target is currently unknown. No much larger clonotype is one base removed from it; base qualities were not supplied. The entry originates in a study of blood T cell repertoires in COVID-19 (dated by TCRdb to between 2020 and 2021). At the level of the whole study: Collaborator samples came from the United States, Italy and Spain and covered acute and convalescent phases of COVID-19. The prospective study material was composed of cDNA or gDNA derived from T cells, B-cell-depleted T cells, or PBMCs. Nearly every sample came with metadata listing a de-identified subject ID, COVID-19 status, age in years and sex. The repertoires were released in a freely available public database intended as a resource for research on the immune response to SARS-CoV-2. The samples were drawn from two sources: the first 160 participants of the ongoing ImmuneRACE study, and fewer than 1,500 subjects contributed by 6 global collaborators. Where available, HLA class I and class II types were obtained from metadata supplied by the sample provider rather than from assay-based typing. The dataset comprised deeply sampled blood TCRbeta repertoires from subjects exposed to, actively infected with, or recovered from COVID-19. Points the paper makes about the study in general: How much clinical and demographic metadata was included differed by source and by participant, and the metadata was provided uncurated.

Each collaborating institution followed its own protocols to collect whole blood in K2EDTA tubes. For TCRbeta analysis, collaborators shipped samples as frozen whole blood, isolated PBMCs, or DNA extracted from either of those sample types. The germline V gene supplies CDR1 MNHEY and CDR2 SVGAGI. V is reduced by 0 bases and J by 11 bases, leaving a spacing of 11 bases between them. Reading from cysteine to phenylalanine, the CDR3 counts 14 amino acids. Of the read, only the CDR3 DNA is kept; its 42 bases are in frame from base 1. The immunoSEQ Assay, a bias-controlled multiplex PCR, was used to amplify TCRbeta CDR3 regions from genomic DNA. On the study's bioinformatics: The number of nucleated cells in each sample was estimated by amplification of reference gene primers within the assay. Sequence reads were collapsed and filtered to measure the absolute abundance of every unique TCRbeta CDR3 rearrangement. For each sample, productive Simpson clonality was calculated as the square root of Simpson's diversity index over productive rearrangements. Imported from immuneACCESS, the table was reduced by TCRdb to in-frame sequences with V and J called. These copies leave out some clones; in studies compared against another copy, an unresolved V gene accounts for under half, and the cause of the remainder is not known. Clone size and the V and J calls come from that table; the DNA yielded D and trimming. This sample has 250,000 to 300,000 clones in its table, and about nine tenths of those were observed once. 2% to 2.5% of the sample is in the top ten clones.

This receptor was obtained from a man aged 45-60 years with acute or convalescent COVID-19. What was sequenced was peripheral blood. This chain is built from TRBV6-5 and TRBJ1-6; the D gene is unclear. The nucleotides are TGTGCCAGCAGTTACTCTGGCTCCCCCACACCCCTCCACTTT. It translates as CASSYSGSPTPLHF.